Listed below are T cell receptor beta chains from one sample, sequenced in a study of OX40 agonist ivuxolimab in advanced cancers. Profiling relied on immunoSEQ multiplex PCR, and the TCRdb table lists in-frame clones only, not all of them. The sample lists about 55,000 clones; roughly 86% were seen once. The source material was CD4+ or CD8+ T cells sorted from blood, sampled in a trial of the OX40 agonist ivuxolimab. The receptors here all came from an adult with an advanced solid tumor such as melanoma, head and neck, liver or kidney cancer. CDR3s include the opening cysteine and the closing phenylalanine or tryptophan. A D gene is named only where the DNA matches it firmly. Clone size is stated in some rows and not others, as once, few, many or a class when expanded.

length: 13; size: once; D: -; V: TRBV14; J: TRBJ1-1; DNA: TGTGCCAGCAGCCCCCCCGGGAACACTGAAGCTTTCTTT; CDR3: CASSPPGNTEAFF
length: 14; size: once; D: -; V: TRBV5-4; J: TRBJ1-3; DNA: TGTGCCAGCAGCGAACACTACTCTGGAAACACCATATATTTT; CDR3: CASSEHYSGNTIYF
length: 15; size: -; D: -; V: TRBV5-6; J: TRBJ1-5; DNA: TGTGCCAGCAGCTTGGGGTGGGCTGGGAATCAGCCCCAGCATTTT; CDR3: CASSLGWAGNQPQHF
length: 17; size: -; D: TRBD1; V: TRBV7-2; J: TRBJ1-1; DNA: TGTGCCAGCAGCTTCACGACAGGGGGCGGGGGTAGGACTGAAGCTTTCTTT; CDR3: CASSFTTGGGGRTEAFF
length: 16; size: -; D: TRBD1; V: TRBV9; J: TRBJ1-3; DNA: TGTGCCAGCAGCTCTTCAGGGGGGATGCTGGGAAACACCATATATTTT; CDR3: CASSSSGGMLGNTIYF
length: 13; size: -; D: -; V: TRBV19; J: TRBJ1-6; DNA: TGTGCCACTAGCGCGGGGGGTGATTCACCCCTCCACTTT; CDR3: CATSAGGDSPLHF
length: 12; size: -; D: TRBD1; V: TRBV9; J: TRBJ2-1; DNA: TGTGCCAGCAGTAAACAGGGGTATGAGCAGTTCTTC; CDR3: CASSKQGYEQFF
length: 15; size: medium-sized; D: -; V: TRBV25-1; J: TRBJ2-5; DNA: TGTGCCAGCAGTGGCTCCTTTATTTCCCAAGAGACCCAGTACTTC; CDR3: CASSGSFISQETQYF
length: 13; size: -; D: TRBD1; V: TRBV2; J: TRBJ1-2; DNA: TGTGCCAGCAGGGAGGGACAGGGATATGGCTACACCTTC; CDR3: CASREGQGYGYTF
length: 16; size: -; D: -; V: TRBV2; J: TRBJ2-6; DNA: TGTGCCAGCAGTCGAACAGGGCCCTCTGGGGCCAACGTCCTGACTTTC; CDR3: CASSRTGPSGANVLTF
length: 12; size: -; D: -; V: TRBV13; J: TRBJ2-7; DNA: TGTGCCAGCAGCTCAGGGTACTACGAGCAGTACTTC; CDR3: CASSSGYYEQYF
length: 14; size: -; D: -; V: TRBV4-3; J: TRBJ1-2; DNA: TGCGCCAGCAGCCAAGTGACAGGAAACTATGGCTACACCTTC; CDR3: CASSQVTGNYGYTF
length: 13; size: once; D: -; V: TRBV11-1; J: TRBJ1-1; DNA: TGTGCCAGCAGCGCCCGAGAAGACACTGAAGCTTTCTTT; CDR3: CASSAREDTEAFF
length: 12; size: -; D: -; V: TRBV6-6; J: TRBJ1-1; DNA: TGTGCCAGCAGTTTTATGAACACTGAAGCTTTCTTT; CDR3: CASSFMNTEAFF
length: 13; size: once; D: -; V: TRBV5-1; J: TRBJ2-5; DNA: TGCGCCAGCAGCTTGCAGGGTTCAGAGACCCAGTACTTC; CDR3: CASSLQGSETQYF
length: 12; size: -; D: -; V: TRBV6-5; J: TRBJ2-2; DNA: TGTGCCAGCAGCCACGGGGGCGGGGAGCTGTTTTTT; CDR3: CASSHGGGELFF